This TCR beta chain was identified during a study of blood T cells in healthy people across ages. The CDR3 runs to 14 residues. V was pared by 6 bases and J by 6 bases, with 17 bases between. The germline CDR1 and CDR2 sequences are PRHDT and FYEKMQ (reference sequence). It was with a sample-barcoded 5' primer and a J-beta primer mix that a second PCR of roughly 7 to 12 cycles was run. From the 5' RACE reads, TCRdb called clonotypes with MiXCR, one entry per CDR3 protein. The sample carries 750,000 to 950,000 distinct CDR3 sequences, around half recorded once. This clonotype was counted between two and nine times. Antigen: not known. Study-level results: Unsorted PBMC material precluded a definitive naive versus antigen-experienced comparison.

The sample was blood. This clonotype originated in a man older than 75 in good health. The rearrangement links TRBV13 to TRBJ1-1; D remains ambiguous. The CDR3 protein is CASSPTTAASEAFF. In DNA, the CDR3 is TGTGCCAGCAGTCCAACTACGGCGGCCTCTGAAGCTTTCTTT.